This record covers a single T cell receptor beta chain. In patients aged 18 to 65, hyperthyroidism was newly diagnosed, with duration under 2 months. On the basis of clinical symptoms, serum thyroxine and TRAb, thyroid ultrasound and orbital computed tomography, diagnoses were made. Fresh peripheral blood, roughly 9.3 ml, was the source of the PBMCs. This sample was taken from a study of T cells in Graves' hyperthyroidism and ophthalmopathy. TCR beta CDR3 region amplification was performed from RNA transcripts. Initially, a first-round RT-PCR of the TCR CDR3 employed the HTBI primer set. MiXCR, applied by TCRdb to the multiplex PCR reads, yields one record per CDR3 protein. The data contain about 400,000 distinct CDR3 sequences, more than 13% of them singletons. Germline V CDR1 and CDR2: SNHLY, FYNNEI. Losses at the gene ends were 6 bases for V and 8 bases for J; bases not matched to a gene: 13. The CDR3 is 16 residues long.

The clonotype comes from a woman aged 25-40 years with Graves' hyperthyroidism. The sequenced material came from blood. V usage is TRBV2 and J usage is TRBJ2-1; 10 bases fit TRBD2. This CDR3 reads CASSGTGTSVLYEQFF. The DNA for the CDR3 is TGTGCCAGCAGCGGTACCGGGACTAGCGTGTTGTATGAGCAGTTCTTC.